This TCR beta chain was obtained from a study of cytomegalovirus exposure and HLA in healthy donors. Study at large: From HLA-typed donors, an early data release held about 85 million unique TCRs.

Details on this clone: What it recognizes is unknown.

The PCR contained 60 Vbeta and 13 Jbeta primers. Profiled with immunoSEQ multiplex PCR; TCRdb holds only in-frame clones, not every one. This sample has 200,000 or so clones; around 73% occur once, and the top ten carry roughly 3%. Germline lookup yields CDR1 SGHDN and CDR2 FVKESK. This CDR3 comprises 14 residues. Germline trimming cut 4 bases from V and 4 bases from J; bases unmatched to any gene: 4. Findings of the study overall: Across all donors, roughly uniform sequencing depth was an assumption of the presence/absence analyses.

V and J are TRBV14 and TRBJ1-3; TRBD1 aligns across 7 bases. The receptor was derived from a woman aged 25 to 45 in good health and CMV-seronegative. Sequenced input: PBMCs. The CDR3 bases are TGTGCCAGCAGCCGCACAGGGGCCGGAAACACCATATATTTT. Translation: CASSRTGAGNTIYF.